Each of the 29 T cell receptor beta chains below was sequenced from the same sample in a study of cytomegalovirus exposure and HLA in healthy donors. The PCR was carried out with 60 Vbeta primers and 13 Jbeta primers. Clones were read by immunoSEQ multiplex PCR, and TCRdb kept only the in-frame ones, dropping some. Seen here are almost 95,000 clones, more than 60% observed once, and the top ten hold 3.9%. Sequenced input: PBMCs. The receptors derive from a man aged 25-45 years in good health and CMV-seronegative.

Only one count was recorded for this clone. The chain has TRBV2 and TRBJ1-2; no reliable D call. CDR3 length: 15 amino acids. Per germline, CDR1 SNHLY and CDR2 FYNNEI. Trimming pared 6 bases from V and 1 base from J, leaving 15 bases between. The CDR3 loop reads CASSYDTGSNYGYTF. CDR3 nucleotide sequence: TGTGCCAGCAGCTATGACACGGGGAGTAACTATGGCTACACCTTC.

The V call is TRBV7-9, the J call TRBJ2-5, with 9 bases aligning to TRBD1. Germline V gene sequence: CDR1 SEHNR, CDR2 FQNEAQ (reference sequence). The trim removed 4 bases at V and 5 bases at J, leaving 5 bases unmatched. The CDR3 consists of 14 residues. CDR3 sequence: CASSSTGGSETQYF. CDR3 coding DNA: TGTGCCAGCAGCTCTACAGGGGGCTCGGAGACCCAGTACTTC. Together with reference TRBV7-9 and TRBJ2-5, the CDR3 gives the full variable domain: DTGVSQNPRHKITKRGQNVTFRCDPISEHNRLYWYRQTLGQGPEFLTYFQNEAQLEKSRLLSDRFSAERPKGSFSTLEIQRTEQGDSAMYLCASSSTGGSETQYFGPGTRLLVL.

V and J are TRBV11-2 and TRBJ1-2; TRBD1 is a possible D gene (5 bases). Germline CDR1 reads SGHAT; CDR2 reads FQNNGV. This CDR3 has 17 amino acids. V lost 8 bases and J lost 8, with 30 bases in between. CDR3 amino acids: CASPLNRGPGKVGGYTF. For the CDR3, the DNA is TGTGCCAGCCCGCTGAATAGAGGACCAGGGAAGGTGGGGGGCTACACCTTC. Looking up the rest from reference TRBV11-2 and TRBJ1-2 gives the full variable domain: EAGVAQSPRYKIIEKRQSVAFWCNPISGHATLYWYQQILGQGPKLLIQFQNNGVVDDSQLPKDRFSAERLKGVDSTLKIQPAKLEDSAVYLCASPLNRGPGKVGGYTFGSGTRLTVV.

This chain connects TRBV4-3 to TRBJ2-5; 9 bases are a match to TRBD1. The CDR3 covers 14 residues. From germline, CDR1 is LGHNA and CDR2 YSLEER. The V gene end was trimmed by 4 bases and the J gene end by 5 bases; junction bases not matched to a gene: 5. CDR3 sequence: CASSLGTGQETQYF. In DNA, the CDR3 is TGCGCCAGCAGCCTAGGGACAGGGCAGGAGACCCAGTACTTC.

The chain employs TRBV6-6 and TRBJ2-1, with 8 bases matching TRBD2. There are 13 residues in the CDR3. The V gene end was trimmed by 8 bases and the J gene end by 5 bases; junction bases not matched to a gene: 5. CDR1 and CDR2 from the germline V gene are MNHNY and SVGAGI (reference sequence). In nucleotides, the CDR3 is TGTGCCAGCCGGGGGGGTATGGACAATGAGCAGTTCTTC. Translated, it gives CASRGGMDNEQFF.

The chain combines TRBV13 with TRBJ2-7, with 8 positions matching TRBD1. V dropped 1 base and J dropped 3; count of bases not matched to a gene: 5. The CDR3 sequence is 15 residues long. Germline lookup yields CDR1 PRHDT and CDR2 FYEKMQ (reference sequence). CDR3 bases: TGTGCCAGCAGCTTAGAACAGGGGGAAGGCTACGAGCAGTACTTC. Protein sequence: CASSLEQGEGYEQYF.

In its sample, this clone was seen once. The chain uses TRBV4-1 and TRBJ2-3; TRBD2 matches at 7 bases. This CDR3 comprises 16 residues. The germline gives CDR1 MGHRA, CDR2 YSYEKL. V was pared by 0 bases and J by 2 bases, with 5 bases of the junction left unmatched. In DNA, the CDR3 is TGCGCCAGCAGCCAAGACAGGGAGGGCCCCACAGATACGCAGTATTTT. Residues: CASSQDREGPTDTQYF.

The gene calls are TRBV7-6 and TRBJ1-2; 8 bases fit TRBD1. The CDR3 sequence is 15 residues long. Germline V gene data show CDR1 as SGHVS and CDR2 as FNYEAQ. V shed 7 bases, J shed 4 bases, and the junction held 11 bases outside the gene matches. In DNA, the CDR3 is TGTGCCAGCACCCCCGGGACAGGTCGAATCTATGGCTACACCTTC. Protein sequence: CASTPGTGRIYGYTF. Combining the CDR3 with reference TRBV7-6 and TRBJ1-2 gives the whole variable domain GAGVSQSPRYKVTKRGQDVALRCDPISGHVSLYWYRQALGQGPEFLTYFNYEAQQDKSGLPNDRFSAERPEGSISTLTIQRTEQRDSAMYRCASTPGTGRIYGYTFGSGTRLTVV.

The chain employs TRBV29-1 and TRBJ2-3; D perhaps matches TRBD2 (6 bases). V was cut by 7 bases and J by 0 bases, with 14 bases left in between. The CDR3 runs to 14 residues. From germline, CDR1 is SQVTM and CDR2 ANQGSEA. The CDR3 DNA is TGCAGCGCCGAGGGACTCCCTAGCACAGATACGCAGTATTTT. Translated, it gives CSAEGLPSTDTQYF.

V and J are TRBV11-2 and TRBJ2-6; the D gene is possibly TRBD1 (5 bases). This CDR3 has 15 amino acids. Trimming took 4 bases from V and 0 from J, leaving 7 bases between them. Germline CDR1 reads SGHAT; CDR2 reads FQNNGV. The CDR3 loop reads CASSYRISGANVLTF. The DNA for the CDR3 is TGTGCCAGCAGCTACAGGATCTCTGGGGCCAACGTCCTGACTTTC.

In DNA, the CDR3 is TGTGCCAGCTCACCTACAAGGGGCAATGAGCAGTTCTTC. Protein product: CASSPTRGNEQFF. The chain links TRBV18 to TRBJ2-1, with a possible D match to TRBD1 (5 bases). Trimming took off 3 bases at V and 6 bases at J, with 9 bases between the two ends. The CDR3 contains 13 residues. Germline V gene lookup returns CDR1 KGHSH and CDR2 LQKENI.

The V gene is TRBV6-6, the J gene TRBJ2-1; 7 bases line up with TRBD2. Germline V gene sequence: CDR1 MNHNY, CDR2 SVGAGI (reference sequence). The CDR3 covers 14 residues. Trimming took 6 bases from V and 9 from J; bases not matched to a gene: 11. The CDR3 coding sequence is TGTGCCAGCAGCCTCTCGCCGTCTAGCGGTGAGCAGTTCTTC. Protein sequence: CASSLSPSSGEQFF.

The V and J genes are TRBV15 and TRBJ2-4; D might be TRBD2 (6 bases). Germline V gene data show CDR1 as LNHNV and CDR2 as YYDKDF (reference sequence). Trimming stripped 5 bases from V and 0 bases from J, with 29 bases between. This CDR3 comprises 21 residues. The CDR3 nucleotides are TGTGCCACCAGCCTTGACCTGGGGACTGCTAAACCCAAACTAGCCAAAAACATTCAGTACTTC. Translated, it gives CATSLDLGTAKPKLAKNIQYF. Looking up the rest from reference TRBV15 and TRBJ2-4 gives the full variable domain: DAMVIQNPRYQVTQFGKPVTLSCSQTLNHNVMYWYQQKSSQAPKLLFHYYDKDFNNEADTPDNFQSRRPNTSFCFLDIRSPGLGDTAMYLCATSLDLGTAKPKLAKNIQYFGAGTRLSVL.

J is TRBJ2-7 and V is TRBV9; TRBD1 matches 9 bases. This CDR3 comprises 15 residues. Germline-derived CDR1 and CDR2 are SGDLS and YYNGEE. Unmatched junction bases numbered 11, after V lost 4 bases and J lost 6 bases. The DNA of the CDR3 is TGTGCCAGCAGCCCCTCCGGGACAGGGTACCGCGAGCAGTACTTC. Protein product: CASSPSGTGYREQYF.

This clone showed up just a few times. CDR3: CASSPGQNNQPQHF. CDR3 DNA sequence: TGTGCCAGCTCACCGGGACAAAACAATCAGCCCCAGCATTTT. J is TRBJ1-5 and V is TRBV18; D is possibly TRBD1 (6 bases). Germline CDR1 and CDR2: KGHSH and LQKENI. This CDR3 comprises 14 residues. The V gene lost 3 bases and the J gene lost 3 bases, with 9 bases spanning the gap.

This chain's CDR3 is CASWRRSSPLHF. CDR3 sequence (DNA): TGTGCCAGCTGGCGACGGAGCTCACCCCTCCACTTT. V usage is TRBV6-5 and J usage is TRBJ1-6, with D unresolved. V lost 8 bases, J lost 10 bases, and 12 bases lay in between. The CDR3 runs 12 residues. The V gene's germline CDR1 is MNHEY and CDR2 SVGAGI.

This clone was observed a few times. The gene calls are TRBV18 and TRBJ2-1; no definite D call. The CDR3 runs 16 residues. CDR1 is KGHSH and CDR2 is LQKENI in the germline V gene. The V end lost 4 bases, the J end lost 0 bases, and 13 bases lay between the germline ends. The CDR3 DNA is TGTGCCAGCTCACGATTTCTCCGTAGCTCCTACAATGAGCAGTTCTTC. The encoded protein is CASSRFLRSSYNEQFF.

The chain combines TRBV4-1 with TRBJ1-5; no reliable D call. Trimming took 4 bases from V and 7 from J, leaving 23 bases between them. The germline gives CDR1 MGHRA, CDR2 YSYEKL. This CDR3 contains 17 residues. The CDR3 region has the DNA TGCGCCAGCAGCCTCTGGGAGAGGGCAGACTCGCCCCAGCCCCAGCATTTT. It is translated as CASSLWERADSPQPQHF.

The chain links TRBV5-1 to TRBJ2-1, with 8 bases aligning to TRBD1. CDR3 length equals 15 residues. The V segment lost 0 bases and the J segment 8 bases; nucleotides outside the gene matches: 7. Germline V gene data show CDR1 as SGHRS and CDR2 as YFSETQ. CDR3 sequence reads: CASSLEDRVRDEQFF. In DNA, the CDR3 is TGCGCCAGCAGCTTGGAGGACAGGGTTAGAGATGAGCAGTTCTTC.

The rearrangement uses TRBV14 and TRBJ1-2; the D gene is possibly TRBD1 (6 bases). This CDR3 spans 15 amino acids. CDR1 SGHDN and CDR2 FVKESK come from the germline V gene. Trimming left V 4 bases short and J 5 bases short, with 17 bases between. The CDR3 loop reads CASSPDWAGVYGYTF. The CDR3 DNA reads as TGTGCCAGCAGCCCAGACTGGGCAGGGGTTTATGGCTACACCTTC.

The chain links TRBV28 to TRBJ1-5, with 9 bases aligning to TRBD1. J was trimmed by 5 bases and V by 5 bases; bases with no gene match: 4. The CDR3 extends over 14 amino acids. CDR1 is MDHEN, CDR2 SYDVKM, per germline. CDR3 nucleotides: TGTGCCAGCAGTCCCGGGACAGGGCATCAGCCCCAGCATTTT. Amino acid sequence: CASSPGTGHQPQHF.

CDR3 in DNA: TGTGCCAGCAGTGATGATAACCGAGGCCGCTATGGCTACACCTTC. Translation: CASSDDNRGRYGYTF. The chain links TRBV25-1 to TRBJ1-2, with unresolved D. CDR3 length: 15 residues. Germline lookup yields CDR1 MGHDK and CDR2 SYGVNS. Deletions cut 3 bases from V and 4 bases from J, with 15 bases between.

The chain carries TRBV7-9 and TRBJ1-1; D uncertain. V dropped 3 bases and J dropped 10 bases, with 15 bases sitting between them. From germline, CDR1 is SEHNR and CDR2 FQNEAQ (reference sequence). The CDR3 runs to 13 residues. The CDR3 region has the DNA TGTGCCAGCAGCTTCAGGTTTCACCCTGGAGCTTTCTTT. Its protein is CASSFRFHPGAFF. The whole variable domain, remainder taken from reference TRBV7-9 and TRBJ1-1, is DTGVSQNPRHKITKRGQNVTFRCDPISEHNRLYWYRQTLGQGPEFLTYFQNEAQLEKSRLLSDRFSAERPKGSFSTLEIQRTEQGDSAMYLCASSFRFHPGAFFGQGTRLTVV.

This clone was detected only once. V and J are TRBV2 and TRBJ2-5, with 11 positions matching TRBD2. V lost 11 bases, J lost 6 bases, and 14 bases stayed unmatched. Germline V gene sequence: CDR1 SNHLY, CDR2 FYNNEI. The CDR3 length is 15 residues. As DNA, the CDR3 is TGTGCCGGCACCCCCGGGACTAGCGGATTTAAGACCCAGTACTTC. Amino acids: CAGTPGTSGFKTQYF.

This clone was counted only a few times. This chain connects TRBV25-1 to TRBJ2-5; 10 bases fit TRBD2. This CDR3 comprises 16 residues. Germline V CDR1 and CDR2: MGHDK, SYGVNS. Germline trimming cut 1 base from V and 2 bases from J; bases unmatched to any gene: 4. CDR3 loop: CASSEWLAGEQETQYF. The CDR3 DNA sequence: TGTGCCAGCAGTGAATGGCTAGCGGGGGAACAAGAGACCCAGTACTTC. The full variable domain, in which reference TRBV25-1 and TRBJ2-5 provide the parts outside the CDR3, is EADIYQTPRYLVIGTGKKITLECSQTMGHDKMYWYQQDPGMELHLIHYSYGVNSTEKGDLSSESTVSRIRTEHFPLTLESARPSHTSQYLCASSEWLAGEQETQYFGPGTRLLVL.

V usage is TRBV10-3 and J usage is TRBJ2-3; D gene ambiguous. Germline CDR1 is ENHRY and CDR2 is SYGVKD. The CDR3 is 12 amino acids. V was pared by 2 bases and J by 4 bases, with 4 bases between. CDR3 sequence reads: CAISEGPDTQYF. The CDR3, as DNA: TGTGCCATCAGTGAGGGCCCAGATACGCAGTATTTT.

The rearrangement links TRBV5-1 to TRBJ1-5; no reliable D call. CDR3 length: 16 residues. Per germline, CDR1 SGHRS and CDR2 YFSETQ. Trimming removed 0 bases from V and 4 bases from J, with 14 bases in between. CDR3 in amino acids: CASSLGSPGANQPQHF. CDR3 sequence (DNA): TGCGCCAGCAGCTTGGGGTCGCCGGGAGCTAATCAGCCCCAGCATTTT.

The V and J genes are TRBV6-5 and TRBJ1-5, with D hard to call. Trimming stripped 2 bases from V and 7 bases from J, with 12 bases between. The CDR3 is made up of 14 amino acids. From germline, CDR1 is MNHEY and CDR2 SVGAGI. CDR3: CASSYDGEEQPQHF. The CDR3 DNA reads TGTGCCAGCAGTTACGACGGGGAAGAGCAGCCCCAGCATTTT.

This chain joins TRBV15 and TRBJ2-2; D may be TRBD1 (5 bases). The CDR3 covers 15 residues. The V gene's germline CDR1 is LNHNV and CDR2 YYDKDF (reference sequence). V was trimmed by 1 base and J by 5 bases, leaving 11 bases between them. The CDR3 DNA is TGTGCCACCAGCAGAGGTCAGGGCGAGACCGGGGAGCTGTTTTTT. This codes for CATSRGQGETGELFF.